This TCR beta chain was recovered during a study of T cell repertoires in cytomegalovirus infection. Across the study: It was the public TCR beta signatures that indicated both CMV infection and matching HLA type.

V lost 7 bases and J 7 bases, leaving 16 bases between the germline ends. The CDR3 length is 14 residues. Germline V gene sequence: CDR1 KGHDR, CDR2 SFDVKD. Via MiXCR, TCRdb re-called the reads, giving one row per CDR3 protein. The sample includes fewer than 300,000 distinct CDR3 sequences, 25% seen only once; the top ten take approximately 15%. The sample comprised PBMCs. The receptor was derived from a human donor in good health (CMV status not recorded). Some clones in this sample may be carry-over from other donors' samples. The chain links TRBV24-1 to TRBJ2-1; D possibly uses TRBD1 or TRBD2 (5 bases each). The CDR3 sequence is CATSIPGPRNEQFF. The DNA of the CDR3 is TGTGCCACCAGCATTCCGGGACCGCGGAATGAGCAGTTCTTC.